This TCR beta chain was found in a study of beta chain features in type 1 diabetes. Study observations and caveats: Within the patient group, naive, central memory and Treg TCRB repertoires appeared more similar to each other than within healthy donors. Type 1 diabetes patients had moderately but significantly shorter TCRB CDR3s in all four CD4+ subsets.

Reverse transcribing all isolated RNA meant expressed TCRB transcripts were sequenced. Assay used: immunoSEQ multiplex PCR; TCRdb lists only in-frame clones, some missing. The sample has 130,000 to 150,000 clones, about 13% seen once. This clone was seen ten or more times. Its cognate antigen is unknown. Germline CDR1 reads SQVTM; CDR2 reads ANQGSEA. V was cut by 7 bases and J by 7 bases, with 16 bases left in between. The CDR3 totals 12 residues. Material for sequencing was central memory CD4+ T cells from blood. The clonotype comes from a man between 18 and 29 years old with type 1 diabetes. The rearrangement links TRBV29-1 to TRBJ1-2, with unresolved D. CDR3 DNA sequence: TGCAGCGCCCAGAGAGGGTCCGGTGGCTACACCTTC. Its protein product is CSAQRGSGGYTF.